The next 24 T cell receptor beta chains were all read from a single sample in a study of blood T cell repertoires in COVID-19. Data came from immunoSEQ multiplex PCR; TCRdb stores just in-frame clones and leaves some out. The data contain about 220,000 clones, 88% of them seen just once; the ten biggest clones take up approximately 2.3%. Sequenced input: PBMCs or T cells enriched from blood (not recorded which). The receptors here all came from a woman aged 40 to 50 with acute COVID-19.

The chain has TRBV18 and TRBJ2-7, with 8 bases aligning to TRBD1. Trimming at V came to 4 bases and at J to 4 bases, leaving 9 bases not matched to a gene. CDR3 size: 15 residues. The germline V gene encodes CDR1 KGHSH and CDR2 LQKENI. CDR3 nucleotides: TGTGCCAGCTCACGGACACAGGGGGTGGGGTACGAGCAGTACGTC. Protein sequence: CASSRTQGVGYEQYV.

This clone showed up just once. The chain links TRBV3-1 (or the pseudogene TRBV3-2) to TRBJ1-1; 8 nucleotides agree with TRBD1. This CDR3 has 14 amino acids. J gave up 5 bases and V 4 bases, and 6 bases lay outside the gene matches. Germline CDR1 and CDR2: LGHDT and YNNKEL (reference sequence). CDR3 DNA sequence: TGTGCCAGCAGCCTTCTAACAGGGGGTACTGAAGCTTTCTTT. Amino acid sequence: CASSLLTGGTEAFF.

The genes are TRBV7-2 and TRBJ2-3; 7 nucleotides line up with TRBD2. The CDR3 consists of 15 residues. The germline V gene encodes CDR1 SGHTA and CDR2 FQGNSA. The trim removed 2 bases at V and 4 bases at J, leaving 6 bases unmatched. The CDR3 sequence: CASSLPGGGSDTQYF. CDR3 DNA: TGTGCCAGCAGCTTACCGGGAGGTGGCTCAGATACGCAGTATTTT.

The rearrangement links TRBV16 to TRBJ2-1, with D possibly TRBD2 on 7 matching bases. The CDR3 covers 17 residues. Trimming cost V 2 bases and J 5 bases, with 19 bases left between them. Germline-derived CDR1 and CDR2 are KGHSY and FQNENV. The CDR3 coding sequence is TGTGCCAGCAGCCAACGTCGGGGGGCCTCACTTAACAATGAGCAGTTCTTC. It codes for CASSQRRGASLNNEQFF.

The chain couples TRBV6-5 to TRBJ2-7; 8 positions match TRBD2. Germline lookup yields CDR1 MNHEY and CDR2 SVGAGI. The CDR3 runs 15 residues. V lost 6 bases, J lost 2 bases, and 9 bases stayed unmatched. The CDR3 here is CASRRGSGSTYEQYV. In DNA form, the CDR3 reads TGTGCCAGCAGGAGGGGAAGCGGGAGCACCTACGAGCAGTACGTC.

CDR3 region: CASSQAGAGISYEQYF. DNA for the CDR3: TGTGCCAGCAGCCAAGCCGGAGCGGGGATTTCCTACGAGCAGTACTTC. The V call is TRBV4-2, the J call TRBJ2-7; 7 nucleotides agree with TRBD2. The CDR3 has 16 amino acids. The germline CDR1 and CDR2 sequences are LGHNA and YNFKEQ. After removal of 1 base from V and 1 base from J, the junction contained 7 bases not matched to a gene.

This clone was seen once. This chain connects TRBV5-6 to TRBJ2-7; possibly TRBD2 for D (7 bases). Trimming cost V 0 bases and J 2 bases, with 15 bases left between them. Looked up from germline, CDR1 is SGHDT and CDR2 is YYEEEE. The CDR3 consists of 16 residues. CDR3 residues: CASSLDAWGGPYEQYF. CDR3 in DNA: TGTGCCAGCAGCTTGGATGCGTGGGGGGGGCCCTACGAGCAGTACTTC. The entire variable domain, with the rest obtained from reference TRBV5-6 and TRBJ2-7, is as follows: DAGVTQSPTHLIKTRGQQVTLRCSPKSGHDTVSWYQQALGQGPQFIFQYYEEEERQRGNFPDRFSGHQFPNYSSELNVNALLLGDSALYLCASSLDAWGGPYEQYFGPGTRLTVT.

The chain links TRBV2 to TRBJ1-6; 10 nucleotides line up with TRBD1. The germline V gene has CDR1 SNHLY and CDR2 FYNNEI. CDR3 length equals 15 residues. V lost 4 bases and J lost 11; bases outside the gene matches: 8. The DNA of the CDR3 is TGTGCCAGCAGTGGGGGACAGGGGTTCATAGCACCCCTCCACTTT. Translating gives CASSGGQGFIAPLHF.

The chain employs TRBV7-2 and TRBJ2-7; 11 bases fit TRBD1. The length of the CDR3 is 18 residues. After removal of 4 bases from V and 4 bases from J, the junction contained 15 bases not matched to a gene. Germline V lookup: CDR1 SGHTA, CDR2 FQGNSA. CDR3 nucleotides: TGTGCCAGCAGCTCCCGGGGAGGACAGGGGGCGCTGGTGTACGAGCAGTACTTC. The encoded protein is CASSSRGGQGALVYEQYF.

This rearrangement joins TRBV5-1 to TRBJ2-7; the D gene is possibly TRBD2 (5 bases). Trimming removed 1 base at V and 4 bases at J, with 15 bases between. The V gene's germline CDR1 is SGHRS and CDR2 YFSETQ. The CDR3 covers 15 residues. The CDR3 here is CASSLLDPEVYEQYF. The CDR3 nucleotides read TGCGCCAGCAGCTTGTTGGACCCGGAGGTTTACGAGCAGTACTTC.

The chain has TRBV7-9 and TRBJ2-2, with D possibly being TRBD1 (5 bases). The CDR3 runs 16 residues. Per germline, CDR1 SEHNR and CDR2 FQNEAQ (reference sequence). Trimming pared 0 bases from V and 5 bases from J, leaving 13 bases between. The CDR3 sequence is CASSLASSGRTGELFF. CDR3 nucleotides: TGTGCCAGCAGCTTAGCTTCCTCAGGGCGGACCGGGGAGCTGTTTTTT.

This clone has just one count. The chain uses TRBV21-1 and TRBJ1-5. TRBV21-1 constitutes a pseudogene. This CDR3 has 15 residues. The CDR3 nucleotides are TGTGCCAGCAGCAAAATGGGGGGGGGAGGTCAGCCCCAGCATTTT. Translated: CASSKMGGGGQPQHF.

The chain uses TRBV7-2 and TRBJ2-1; 9 bases map to TRBD2. The CDR3 is 17 residues long. Looked up from germline, CDR1 is SGHTA and CDR2 is FQGNSA. The V and J ends lost 1 base and 10 bases, in that order; junction bases with no gene match: 14. CDR3 in DNA: TGTGCCAGCAGCTTAGGCCGAGCGGGGGGCCTCGGAGGCGAGCAGTTCTTC. It translates to CASSLGRAGGLGGEQFF.

The V gene is TRBV19, the J gene TRBJ1-4, with no clear D. Deletions cut 6 bases from V and 6 bases from J, with 11 bases between. The CDR3 loop spans 13 amino acids. Germline CDR1 LNHDA, CDR2 SQIVND (reference sequence). In DNA, the CDR3 is TGTGCCAGTAGAAACGACCGGGATGAAAAACTGTTTTTT. Amino acid sequence: CASRNDRDEKLFF.

The rearrangement joins TRBV6-5 to TRBJ2-1; 10 bases map to TRBD2. The CDR3 covers 16 residues. The germline V gene has CDR1 MNHEY and CDR2 SVGAGI. The trim removed 4 bases at V and 7 bases at J, leaving 10 bases unmatched. This CDR3 reads CASSLGGLAGVNEQFF. The CDR3 bases are TGTGCCAGCAGTTTGGGGGGCCTAGCGGGAGTGAATGAGCAGTTCTTC.

This chain uses TRBV28 with TRBJ1-5, with D perhaps matching TRBD1 (5 bases). The germline gives CDR1 MDHEN, CDR2 SYDVKM. Deletions cut 6 bases from V and 6 bases from J, with 9 bases between. The CDR3 loop spans 12 amino acids. DNA for the CDR3: TGTGCCAGCAGGTCAGGGCTTCAGCCCCAGCATTTT. This translates into CASRSGLQPQHF.

The V and J genes are TRBV3-1 (or the pseudogene TRBV3-2) and TRBJ1-3; maybe TRBD1 (6 bases). The CDR3 totals 15 residues. V lost 5 bases and J 0 bases, leaving 11 bases between the germline ends. In germline, CDR1 is LGHDT, CDR2 YNNKEL (reference sequence). CDR3 coding DNA: TGTGCCAGCAGCACAGGGAGCTTCTCTGGAAACACCATATATTTT. Its translation: CASSTGSFSGNTIYF.

This clone was seen just once. Compared with germline, one end of the junction differs, possibly owing to a read error. The chain combines TRBV11-2 with TRBJ2-1, with a tentative D call TRBD2 (6 bases). Germline V gene data show CDR1 as SGHAT and CDR2 as FQNNGV. This CDR3 contains 13 residues. The CDR3 protein is CASSVWGLVDEVF. The CDR3, as DNA: TGTGCCAGCAGCGTCTGGGGACTGGTTGACGAGGTCTTC.

The chain is built from TRBV13 and TRBJ2-2, with D maybe TRBD2 (6 bases). In germline, CDR1 is PRHDT, CDR2 FYEKMQ (reference sequence). CDR3 length: 14 residues. V was shortened by 4 bases and J by 9 bases, with 15 bases between the two germline ends. CDR3 amino acids: CASSSLGGSRELFF. The DNA for the CDR3 is TGTGCCAGCAGCTCCCTTGGAGGGAGTCGGGAGCTGTTTTTT.

This rearrangement joins TRBV9 to TRBJ2-5; 7 bases map to TRBD2. From germline, CDR1 is SGDLS and CDR2 YYNGEE. V lost 6 bases and J lost 4; bases outside the gene matches: 9. CDR3 length: 14 residues. CDR3 DNA sequence: TGTGCCAGCACCCGGGCGGGAGAGGGAGAGACCCAGTACTTC. Its translation is CASTRAGEGETQYF.

The rearrangement links TRBV5-1 to TRBJ2-1; 11 bases line up with TRBD2. CDR1 and CDR2 (germline): SGHRS, YFSETQ. V shed 5 bases and J 4 bases; nucleotides not matched to a gene: 17. This CDR3 contains 19 residues. CDR3 DNA sequence: TGCGCCAGCAGTGCCTTTTTCCTAGCGGGAGGTTTTGGGTACAATGAGCAGTTCTTC. The encoded protein is CASSAFFLAGGFGYNEQFF. Using reference TRBV5-1 and TRBJ2-1 for the parts outside the CDR3, the full variable domain is KAGVTQTPRYLIKTRGQQVTLSCSPISGHRSVSWYQQTPGQGLQFLFEYFSETQRNKGNFPGRFSGRQFSNSRSEMNVSTLELGDSALYLCASSAFFLAGGFGYNEQFFGPGTRLTVL.

The genes are TRBV18 and TRBJ2-3, with 12 bases fitting TRBD2. After removal of 4 bases from V and 0 bases from J, the junction contained 11 bases not matched to a gene. This CDR3 spans 19 amino acids. Germline CDR1 is KGHSH and CDR2 is LQKENI. The CDR3 reads CASSRLTGGLAGSTDTQYF. CDR3 DNA sequence: TGTGCCAGCTCACGTTTAACAGGAGGACTAGCGGGGAGCACAGATACGCAGTATTTT.

This rearrangement joins TRBV5-1 to TRBJ2-5; 8 positions match TRBD2. The CDR3 spans 15 residues. The J segment lost 4 bases and the V segment lost 0 bases, leaving 5 bases of the junction unmatched. Looked up from germline, CDR1 is SGHRS and CDR2 is YFSETQ. The CDR3 is CASSLGIAGRETQYF. The CDR3 DNA is TGCGCCAGCAGCTTGGGGATAGCGGGACGAGAGACCCAGTACTTC.

This chain connects TRBV30 to TRBJ1-3; the D gene is possibly TRBD1 (5 bases). Trimming pared 0 bases from V and 3 bases from J, leaving 12 bases between. CDR1 is GTSNPN, CDR2 SVGIG, per germline (reference sequence). This CDR3 is built from 15 residues. CDR3 residues: CAWSVQGGGGNTIYF. As DNA, the CDR3 is TGTGCCTGGAGTGTGCAGGGCGGGGGTGGAAACACCATATATTTT.